One sample yielded the 26 T cell receptor beta chains listed below, sequenced in a study of T cells in Graves' hyperthyroidism and ophthalmopathy. Researchers amplified the TCR beta CDR3 regions from RNA transcripts. Researchers ran a first-round RT-PCR on the TCR CDR3 using the HTBI primer set. TCRdb reprocessed the multiplex PCR reads via MiXCR and lists one record per CDR3 protein. Of roughly 330,000 distinct CDR3 sequences listed, approximately 16% are singletons. Sequenced: blood. The receptors stem from a man between 25 and 39 years old with Graves' hyperthyroidism.

This clonotype appeared many times. V and J are TRBV29-1 and TRBJ2-3, with a weak D call TRBD2 (6 bases). CDR3 size: 15 residues. The germline gives CDR1 SQVTM, CDR2 ANQGSEA. V was clipped by 8 bases and J by 2 bases, with 20 bases between them. The CDR3 nucleotides are TGCAGCCTAAACGAAAAGCGGGTACCCACAGATACGCAGTATTTT. Protein: CSLNEKRVPTDTQYF.

This clonotype has ten or more counts. The CDR3 here is CAWSAGGRSYEQYF. The CDR3 DNA follows: TGTGCCTGGAGTGCAGGGGGCAGGTCCTACGAGCAGTACTTC. V usage is TRBV30 and J usage is TRBJ2-7, with TRBD1 matching 8 bases. CDR1 and CDR2 (germline): GTSNPN, SVGIG (reference sequence). V lost 1 base, J lost 1 base, and 3 bases stayed unmatched. The CDR3 totals 14 residues.

The chain carries TRBV7-9 and TRBJ2-1, with D uncertain. Trimming left V 1 base short and J 8 bases short, with 9 bases between. CDR1 is SEHNR and CDR2 is FQNEAQ in the germline V gene (reference sequence). The CDR3 extends over 13 amino acids. The CDR3 loop reads CASSLDLWDEQFF. In DNA form, the CDR3 reads TGTGCCAGCAGCTTAGACCTATGGGATGAGCAGTTCTTC.

The rearrangement joins TRBV2 to TRBJ1-2; D is ambiguous. From germline, CDR1 is SNHLY and CDR2 FYNNEI. Trimming stripped 0 bases from V and 8 bases from J, with 10 bases between. The CDR3 covers 13 residues. CDR3 nucleotide sequence: TGTGCCAGCAGTGAAGCGGAAGGGCCCGGCTACACCTTC. Translation gives CASSEAEGPGYTF.

The chain carries TRBV7-9 and TRBJ2-2; D perhaps matches TRBD1 (6 bases). The CDR3 loop spans 17 amino acids. The ends were cut back, 7 bases at V and 3 bases at J, with 21 bases in the middle. Germline CDR1 reads SEHNR; CDR2 reads FQNEAQ (reference sequence). CDR3: CASKAPGVRGDTGELFF. In nucleotides, the CDR3 is TGTGCCAGCAAGGCACCAGGGGTACGAGGCGACACCGGGGAGCTGTTTTTT.

This clonotype is a singleton in its sample. The rearrangement links TRBV14 to TRBJ2-1; D gene uncertain. Germline V gene lookup returns CDR1 SGHDN and CDR2 FVKESK. The CDR3 totals 15 residues. Trimming took off 4 bases at V and 4 bases at J, with 14 bases between the two ends. CDR3 coding DNA: TGTGCCAGCAGCCGGATAGACTGGATGTACAATGAGCAGTTCTTC. Amino acid sequence: CASSRIDWMYNEQFF.

This clonotype appeared many times. The chain recombines TRBV20-1 with TRBJ1-2; D gene uncertain. The germline CDR1 and CDR2 sequences are DFQATT and SNEGSKA (reference sequence). Deletions cut 2 bases from V and 2 bases from J, with 9 bases between. This CDR3 is built from 13 residues. CDR3 sequence (DNA): TGCAGTGCTAGAAATACCGGGAACTATGGCTACACCTTC. As protein: CSARNTGNYGYTF.

This clonotype was detected ten times or more. The J gene is TRBJ1-2, the V gene TRBV12-3 or TRBV12-4; weak D call: TRBD1 (5 bases). Trimming shortened V by 6 bases and J by 8 bases, and 16 bases separated the two germline ends. The CDR3 is made up of 13 amino acids. The CDR3 loop reads CASRPLGGGGYTF. The CDR3 coding sequence is TGTGCCAGCAGACCCTTGGGCGGGGGAGGCTACACCTTC.

The sample holds a few counts of this clonotype. This chain connects TRBV5-1 to TRBJ2-3; TRBD2 matches at 15 bases. Germline loops: CDR1 SGHRS, CDR2 YFSETQ. Trimming removed 7 bases from V and 5 bases from J; junction bases left unmatched: 2. This CDR3 is built from 14 residues. The CDR3 sequence is CASGLAGGVDTQYF. For the CDR3, the DNA is TGCGCCAGCGGACTAGCGGGAGGGGTAGATACGCAGTATTTT. Filled out from reference TRBV5-1 and TRBJ2-3, the complete variable domain reads KAGVTQTPRYLIKTRGQQVTLSCSPISGHRSVSWYQQTPGQGLQFLFEYFSETQRNKGNFPGRFSGRQFSNSRSEMNVSTLELGDSALYLCASGLAGGVDTQYFGPGTRLTVL.

The gene calls are TRBV2 and TRBJ1-4; D not resolved. The CDR3 spans 14 residues. Germline V gene data show CDR1 as SNHLY and CDR2 as FYNNEI. V gave up 4 bases and J gave up 6 bases, with 12 bases separating them. CDR3 in amino acids: CASSADGRDEKLFF. The CDR3 region has the DNA TGTGCCAGCAGTGCCGATGGGAGGGATGAAAAACTGTTTTTT.

This clonotype was counted at least ten times. The chain has TRBV12-3 or TRBV12-4 and TRBJ2-1; possibly TRBD1 for D (5 bases). CDR3 length: 14 residues. V lost 7 bases and J lost 3, with 13 bases in between. CDR3: CASNEQAFYNEQFF. For the CDR3, the DNA is TGTGCCAGCAACGAACAGGCTTTCTACAATGAGCAGTTCTTC.

This clonotype was seen only a few times. The V gene is TRBV9, the J gene TRBJ2-1, with 8 bases fitting TRBD2. Germline lookup yields CDR1 SGDLS and CDR2 YYNGEE. The CDR3 contains 15 residues. The ends lost 0 bases at V and 4 bases at J; junction bases unmatched: 3. CDR3 protein: CASSVGGLGYNEQFF. The CDR3 DNA follows: TGTGCCAGCAGCGTAGGGGGACTAGGGTACAATGAGCAGTTCTTC.

Regarding this clonotype: With a much larger clone just one base away, this may be a read error. This chain links TRBV6-1 with TRBJ1-6; D is undetermined. Germline V gene lookup returns CDR1 MNHNS and CDR2 SASEGT. This CDR3 comprises 16 residues. With 3 bases removed from V and 8 bases from J, the gap between germline ends came to 17 bases. The CDR3 is CASSDRGSVSHSPLHF. The CDR3 bases are TGTGCCAGCAGTGACCGAGGGAGTGTGTCGCATTCACCCCTCCACTTT.

This clonotype was observed many times. The chain links TRBV28 to TRBJ2-7; a weak D match, TRBD1 (6 bases). The germline V gene has CDR1 MDHEN and CDR2 SYDVKM. Trimming pared 4 bases from V and 2 bases from J, leaving 12 bases between. This CDR3 contains 14 residues. CDR3 sequence: CASSSPGTPYEQYF. CDR3 nucleotide sequence: TGTGCCAGCAGTTCCCCCGGGACACCCTACGAGCAGTACTTC.

Many counts were recorded for this clonotype. The V and J genes are TRBV7-2 and TRBJ2-1; TRBD1 matches at 9 bases. With 8 bases clipped from V and 6 bases from J, the junction kept 11 bases outside the gene matches. This CDR3 has 15 residues. Germline V gene data show CDR1 as SGHTA and CDR2 as FQGNSA. CDR3 bases: TGTGCCAGCGGTGCCGGGACAGGGCGAGTCAATGAGCAGTTCTTC. It yields the protein CASGAGTGRVNEQFF.

This clonotype was picked up a small number of times. The chain couples TRBV29-1 to TRBJ2-1, with 7 bases that match TRBD1. The CDR3 runs to 13 residues. V gave up 3 bases and J gave up 7 bases; unmatched junction bases: 6. Germline V gene lookup returns CDR1 SQVTM and CDR2 ANQGSEA. DNA of the CDR3: TGCAGCGTTGAGGCAGGCAGGGGGAATGAGCAGTTCTTC. Amino acids: CSVEAGRGNEQFF.

Worth noting for this clonotype: A much larger clone is a single base away; this may be a read error. The chain employs TRBV11-2 and TRBJ2-1; D may be TRBD2 (6 bases). The germline V and J ends were trimmed by 5 bases and 4 bases, with 15 bases remaining between them. Germline V gene lookup returns CDR1 SGHAT and CDR2 FQNNGV. This CDR3 has 15 amino acids. CDR3 amino acids: CASSSINGRYNEQFF. The CDR3 coding sequence is TGTGCCAGCAGCAGCATTAACGGGAGATACAATGAGCAGTTCTTC. The whole variable domain, remainder taken from reference TRBV11-2 and TRBJ2-1, is EAGVAQSPRYKIIEKRQSVAFWCNPISGHATLYWYQQILGQGPKLLIQFQNNGVVDDSQLPKDRFSAERLKGVDSTLKIQPAKLEDSAVYLCASSSINGRYNEQFFGPGTRLTVL.

In DNA form, the CDR3 reads TGCGCCAGCAGCCAAGGAGCCTTGAGCTCCTACAATGAGCAGTTCTTC. This gives the protein CASSQGALSSYNEQFF. The V gene is TRBV4-1, the J gene TRBJ2-1, with no clear D. CDR3 length: 16 residues. V was pared by 1 base and J by 0 bases, with 10 bases between. Germline CDR1 is MGHRA and CDR2 is YSYEKL.

The V gene is TRBV4-1, the J gene TRBJ2-7, with D possibly being TRBD1 (5 bases). Germline CDR1 MGHRA, CDR2 YSYEKL. The CDR3 runs to 16 residues. V was clipped by 4 bases and J by 1 base, with 17 bases between them. The CDR3, as DNA: TGCGCCAGCAGCCCCACCGACAGTACTTATTCCTACGAGCAGTACTTC. Translation gives CASSPTDSTYSYEQYF.

This chain links TRBV5-1 with TRBJ2-5; 14 bases fit TRBD2. CDR1 is SGHRS and CDR2 is YFSETQ in the germline V gene. The CDR3 is 15 amino acids. Unmatched junction bases numbered 5, after V lost 6 bases and J lost 4 bases. The CDR3 protein is CASTGLAGGGETQYF. The CDR3 DNA reads as TGCGCCAGCACCGGACTAGCGGGAGGAGGAGAGACCCAGTACTTC.

This clonotype was observed at least ten times. The chain recombines TRBV6-2 or TRBV6-3 with TRBJ2-3; D is possibly TRBD2 (5 bases). Germline V gives CDR1 MNHEY, CDR2 SVGEGT. The ends were cut back, 6 bases at V and 2 bases at J, with 12 bases in the middle. CDR3 size: 14 residues. The CDR3 protein is CASRHPGNTDTQYF. CDR3 in DNA: TGTGCCAGCAGACACCCGGGAAACACAGATACGCAGTATTTT.

The V call is TRBV5-1, the J call TRBJ2-3; 8 positions agree with TRBD2. This CDR3 spans 16 amino acids. CDR1 SGHRS and CDR2 YFSETQ come from the germline V gene. V trimming: 1 base; J trimming: 2 bases; junction bases outside the gene matches: 6. CDR3 sequence: CASSLPWTSTTDTQYF. DNA for the CDR3: TGCGCCAGCAGCTTGCCCTGGACTAGCACCACAGATACGCAGTATTTT. The full variable domain, its missing parts supplied by reference TRBV5-1 and TRBJ2-3, is KAGVTQTPRYLIKTRGQQVTLSCSPISGHRSVSWYQQTPGQGLQFLFEYFSETQRNKGNFPGRFSGRQFSNSRSEMNVSTLELGDSALYLCASSLPWTSTTDTQYFGPGTRLTVL.

In its sample, this clonotype was seen a few times. The V call is TRBV7-3, the J call TRBJ2-1, with D possibly being TRBD2 (6 bases). This CDR3 region has 13 residues. The germline V gene has CDR1 SGHTA and CDR2 FQGTGA. Trimming pared 3 bases from V and 8 bases from J, leaving 11 bases between. CDR3 region: CASSFGRGDEQFF. In nucleotides, the CDR3 is TGTGCCAGCAGCTTCGGTCGCGGGGATGAGCAGTTCTTC.

As to this clonotype: A much larger clone lies a single base off, so this may be a read error. The rearrangement uses TRBV3-1 and TRBJ1-5, with unresolved D. V lost 4 bases, J lost 15 bases, and 16 bases lay in between. CDR1 is LGHDT and CDR2 is YNNKEL in the germline V gene (reference sequence). The length of the CDR3 is 12 residues. CDR3 coding DNA: TGTGCCAGCAGCCGAGAGGCAGGCCCGCGGCATTTT. This codes for CASSREAGPRHF.

For this clonotype: With a much larger clone just one base away, this may be a read error. The chain uses TRBV3-1 and TRBJ2-1; D gene uncertain. From germline, CDR1 is LGHDT and CDR2 YNNKEL (reference sequence). This CDR3 is 11 amino acids long. Between the trimmed V and J ends, which lost 0 bases and 15 bases, there was a span of 9 bases. The CDR3 region is CASSQEGIRFF. The CDR3 nucleotides are TGTGCCAGCAGCCAAGAAGGGATTCGGTTCTTC.

This clonotype showed up just a few times. This chain links TRBV5-1 with TRBJ2-1; D is unclear. CDR3 length: 11 residues. Deletions cut 5 bases from V and 8 bases from J, with 8 bases between. Germline values: CDR1 SGHRS, CDR2 YFSETQ. The CDR3 loop reads CASRFQDEQFF. CDR3 sequence (DNA): TGCGCCAGCAGGTTCCAGGATGAGCAGTTCTTC.